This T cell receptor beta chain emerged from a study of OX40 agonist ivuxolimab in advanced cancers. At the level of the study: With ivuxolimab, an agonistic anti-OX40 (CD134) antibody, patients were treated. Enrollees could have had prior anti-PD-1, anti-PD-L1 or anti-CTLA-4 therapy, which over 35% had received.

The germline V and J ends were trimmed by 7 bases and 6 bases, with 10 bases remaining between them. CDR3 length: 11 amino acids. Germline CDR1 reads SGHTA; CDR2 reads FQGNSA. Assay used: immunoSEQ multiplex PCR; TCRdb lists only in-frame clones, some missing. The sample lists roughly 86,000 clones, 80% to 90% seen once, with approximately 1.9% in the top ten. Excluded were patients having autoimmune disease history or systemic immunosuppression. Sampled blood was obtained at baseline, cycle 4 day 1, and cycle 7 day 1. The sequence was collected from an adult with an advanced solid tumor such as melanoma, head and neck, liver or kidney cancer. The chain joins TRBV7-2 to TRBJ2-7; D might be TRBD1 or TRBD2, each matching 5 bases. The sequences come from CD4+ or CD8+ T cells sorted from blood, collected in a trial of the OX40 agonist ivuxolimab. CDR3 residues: CASTSGGEQYF. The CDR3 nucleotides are TGTGCCAGCACCAGTGGGGGCGAGCAGTACTTC.